Following are 14 T cell receptor beta chains from one sample sequenced in a study of T cells after yellow fever vaccination. MiXCR was run by TCRdb on the 5' RACE reads, yielding one entry per CDR3 protein. The sample contains 450,000 to 650,000 distinct CDR3 sequences, around an eighth of which appear only once. Sequenced material: PBMCs, taken on the day of the yellow fever booster vaccination. Every receptor here comes from a man aged 25-45 years who received the YFV17D yellow fever vaccine.

V gene TRBV7-2 combines with J gene TRBJ2-7; no firm D call. This CDR3 comprises 11 residues. Germline CDR1 is SGHTA and CDR2 is FQGNSA. Trimming cost V 2 bases and J 5 bases, with 4 bases left between them. The CDR3 DNA reads TGTGCCAGCAGCTTAAAAAACGAGCAGTACTTC. Its translation: CASSLKNEQYF.

This clonotype turned up a few times. J is TRBJ2-5 and V is TRBV30; D possibly corresponds to TRBD1 (5 bases). CDR3 length: 13 amino acids. The germline V gene has CDR1 GTSNPN and CDR2 SVGIG (reference sequence). The V end was cut by 0 bases, the J end by 5 bases, with 10 bases between. The CDR3 here is CAWSVQVPETQYF. The CDR3 region has the DNA TGTGCCTGGAGTGTACAGGTTCCGGAGACCCAGTACTTC. The complete variable domain, with remaining parts taken from reference TRBV30 and TRBJ2-5, reads SQTIHQWPATLVQPVGSPLSLECTVEGTSNPNLYWYRQAAGRGLQLLFYSVGIGQISSEVPQNLSASRPQDRQFILSSKKLLLSDSGFYLCAWSVQVPETQYFGPGTRLLVL.

The chain uses TRBV29-1 and TRBJ2-3, with D maybe TRBD1 (6 bases). This CDR3 spans 13 amino acids. Deletions cut 4 bases from V and 4 bases from J, with 12 bases between. Germline-derived CDR1 and CDR2 are SQVTM and ANQGSEA. CDR3 DNA: TGCAGCGTTGCGGCAGGGGTGGCAGATACGCAGTATTTT. The encoded protein is CSVAAGVADTQYF.

This clonotype was recorded a few times. V usage is TRBV6-2 or TRBV6-3 and J usage is TRBJ2-7; D unclear. V lost 0 bases and J lost 1, with 10 bases in between. Germline V gives CDR1 MNHEY, CDR2 SVGEGT. This CDR3 region has 15 residues. CDR3 sequence: CASSYSPTGSYEQYF. As DNA, the CDR3 is TGTGCCAGCAGTTACTCACCGACCGGGTCCTACGAGCAGTACTTC.

On this clonotype: This may arise from a read error, as a much more abundant clone is one base away. The chain couples TRBV20-1 to TRBJ2-1; no clear D. The CDR3 is 12 amino acids. CDR1 is DFQATT, CDR2 SNEGSKA, per germline (reference sequence). The CDR3 sequence is CSSPNNWGEPFF. The CDR3 DNA is TGCAGTTCCCCAAATAATTGGGGTGAGCCGTTCTTC.

This clonotype showed up just a few times. This rearrangement joins TRBV20-1 to TRBJ2-3, with 7 bases aligning to TRBD1. The CDR3 is 14 residues long. J lost 4 bases, V lost 0 bases, and 4 bases had no gene match. CDR1 and CDR2 from the germline V gene are DFQATT and SNEGSKA (reference sequence). CDR3 DNA: TGCAGTGCTAGAGATCGACAGGGCCCAGATACGCAGTATTTT. This translates into CSARDRQGPDTQYF.

A few counts support this clonotype. V is TRBV11-2 and J is TRBJ2-3, with D unclear. Germline assignment: CDR1 SGHAT and CDR2 FQNNGV. Trimming shortened V by 7 bases and J by 4 bases, and 12 bases separated the two germline ends. The CDR3 runs 13 residues. Here the CDR3 DNA reads TGTGCCAGCAACCACGGAGTTGCAGATACGCAGTATTTT. It translates to CASNHGVADTQYF. Looking up the rest from reference TRBV11-2 and TRBJ2-3 gives the full variable domain: EAGVAQSPRYKIIEKRQSVAFWCNPISGHATLYWYQQILGQGPKLLIQFQNNGVVDDSQLPKDRFSAERLKGVDSTLKIQPAKLEDSAVYLCASNHGVADTQYFGPGTRLTVL.

This clonotype showed up just a few times. The gene calls are TRBV20-1 and TRBJ2-5; TRBD1 is a possible D gene (6 bases). The CDR3 totals 10 residues. Germline V gives CDR1 DFQATT, CDR2 SNEGSKA (reference sequence). V dropped 1 base and J dropped 13 bases, with 10 bases sitting between them. The CDR3 is CSARARGWYF. CDR3 coding DNA: TGCAGTGCTAGAGCTAGGGGGTGGTACTTC.

This clonotype was detected a few times. The chain uses TRBV5-1 and TRBJ2-5; tentative D call: TRBD2 (6 bases). The CDR3 is 14 residues long. CDR1 is SGHRS and CDR2 is YFSETQ in the germline V gene. The ends were cut back, 4 bases at V and 5 bases at J, with 15 bases in the middle. Written as DNA, the CDR3 is TGCGCCAGCAGCCTATGGGGACTTCTGGAGACCCAGTACTTC. This encodes CASSLWGLLETQYF. The full variable domain, its missing parts supplied by reference TRBV5-1 and TRBJ2-5, is KAGVTQTPRYLIKTRGQQVTLSCSPISGHRSVSWYQQTPGQGLQFLFEYFSETQRNKGNFPGRFSGRQFSNSRSEMNVSTLELGDSALYLCASSLWGLLETQYFGPGTRLLVL.

The V gene is TRBV20-1, the J gene TRBJ2-3; 13 bases align to TRBD2. CDR3 length: 14 amino acids. After removal of 6 bases from V and 5 bases from J, the junction contained 5 bases not matched to a gene. The germline gives CDR1 DFQATT, CDR2 SNEGSKA (reference sequence). This CDR3 reads CSAPRTSGRDTQYF. In DNA form, the CDR3 reads TGCAGTGCGCCGCGGACTAGCGGGAGAGATACGCAGTATTTT.

This chain connects TRBV7-2 to TRBJ2-3; D may be TRBD2 (6 bases). Germline lookup yields CDR1 SGHTA and CDR2 FQGNSA. The germline V and J ends were trimmed by 1 base and 6 bases, with 14 bases remaining between them. The CDR3 contains 15 residues. The CDR3 DNA is TGTGCCAGCAGCTTAGTAGGAGGGGCAGGGGATACGCAGTATTTT. It encodes CASSLVGGAGDTQYF.

This clonotype has at least ten counts. This sequence joins TRBV5-1 and TRBJ2-5, with TRBD2 matching 9 bases. The J segment lost 3 bases and the V segment lost 4 bases, leaving 7 bases of the junction unmatched. CDR3 size: 15 residues. CDR1 is SGHRS, CDR2 YFSETQ, per germline. The CDR3 region is CASSLGTSREETQYF. As DNA, the CDR3 is TGCGCCAGCAGCCTGGGGACTAGCCGTGAAGAGACCCAGTACTTC. Based on the CDR3 plus reference TRBV5-1 and TRBJ2-5, the full variable domain is KAGVTQTPRYLIKTRGQQVTLSCSPISGHRSVSWYQQTPGQGLQFLFEYFSETQRNKGNFPGRFSGRQFSNSRSEMNVSTLELGDSALYLCASSLGTSREETQYFGPGTRLLVL.

This clonotype was detected only a few times. The V and J genes are TRBV18 and TRBJ2-4; maybe TRBD2 (6 bases). The ends were cut back, 4 bases at V and 2 bases at J, with 15 bases in the middle. CDR1 and CDR2 from the germline V gene are KGHSH and LQKENI. This CDR3 contains 16 residues. The CDR3 sequence: CASSQSSGVTKNIQYF. CDR3 in DNA: TGTGCCAGCTCACAATCGTCGGGGGTTACCAAAAACATTCAGTACTTC.

The CDR3 bases are TGTGCCAGCAGTACTCCACTCGGGACTAGCGGTACTAGCACAGATACGCAGTATTTT. Residues: CASSTPLGTSGTSTDTQYF. The chain is built from TRBV12-3 or TRBV12-4 and TRBJ2-3, with TRBD2 matching over 11 bases. V shed 5 bases, J shed 0 bases, and the junction held 13 bases outside the gene matches. The CDR3 covers 19 residues.